One sample yielded the 20 T cell receptor beta chains listed below, sequenced in a study of control samples from healthy donors and cancer patients. Only in-frame clones appear in the TCRdb table, and some are missing; sequencing was by immunoSEQ multiplex PCR. The sample holds about 20,000 clones, approximately 83% seen once. Sequenced input: PBMCs. All receptors come from a man in his fifties or sixties with head and neck cancer.

J is TRBJ2-1 and V is TRBV4-3; 9 bases fit TRBD2. This CDR3 has 17 residues. In germline, CDR1 is LGHNA, CDR2 YSLEER. J lost 0 bases, V lost 1 base, and 4 bases had no gene match. The CDR3: CASSQVGGGASYNEQFF. CDR3 bases: TGCGCCAGCAGCCAAGTCGGCGGGGGGGCCTCCTACAATGAGCAGTTCTTC.

This chain joins TRBV7-8 and TRBJ2-1; possible D gene TRBD1, 7 bases. From germline, CDR1 is SGHVS and CDR2 FQNEAQ. The V end was cut by 2 bases, the J end by 10 bases, with 21 bases between. The CDR3 runs 16 residues. CDR3 sequence: CASSLNSQGGRLEQFF. CDR3 coding DNA: TGTGCCAGCAGCTTAAACTCCCAGGGGGGTCGGTTGGAGCAGTTCTTC.

The chain uses TRBV27 and TRBJ2-5; D call uncertain. CDR3 length equals 13 residues. The V and J ends lost 3 bases and 4 bases respectively, with 9 bases between them. Germline CDR1 MNHEY, CDR2 SMNVEV (reference sequence). Here the CDR3 reads CASSFLLGETQYF. The CDR3 nucleotides read TGTGCCAGCAGTTTTTTGTTGGGAGAGACCCAGTACTTC.

This rearrangement joins TRBV27 to TRBJ1-1; maybe TRBD1 (5 bases). The CDR3 consists of 14 residues. CDR1 is MNHEY, CDR2 SMNVEV, per germline (reference sequence). Trimming cost V 2 bases and J 1 base, with 8 bases left between them. Here the CDR3 DNA reads TGTGCCAGCAGTTTACGGGGGTGGAACACTGAAGCTTTCTTT. Translating it yields CASSLRGWNTEAFF.

The chain recombines TRBV18 with TRBJ2-1; no firm D call. From germline, CDR1 is KGHSH and CDR2 LQKENI. The CDR3 length is 16 residues. Trimming removed 0 bases from V and 9 bases from J, with 18 bases in between. The CDR3, as DNA: TGTGCCAGCTCACCACCCGAAACCCGGATTCGTGGTGAGCAGTTCTTC. This gives the protein CASSPPETRIRGEQFF.

The chain links TRBV18 to TRBJ2-7, with D possibly being TRBD2 (5 bases). Trimming removed 3 bases from V and 2 bases from J, with 11 bases in between. The CDR3 extends over 14 amino acids. Germline values: CDR1 KGHSH, CDR2 LQKENI. CDR3 residues: CASSPGLGTYEQYF. CDR3 nucleotide sequence: TGTGCCAGCTCACCCGGACTCGGAACCTACGAGCAGTACTTC.

The chain employs TRBV2 and TRBJ2-6, with 9 bases aligning to TRBD1. Germline CDR1 and CDR2: SNHLY and FYNNEI. The length of the CDR3 is 16 residues. V was pared by 8 bases and J by 1 base, with 6 bases of the junction left unmatched. DNA for the CDR3: TGTGCCAGCTCCGGACAGGGGAAGTCTGGGGCCAACGTCCTGACTTTC. Translated, it gives CASSGQGKSGANVLTF.

This rearrangement joins TRBV27 to TRBJ2-3; unclear D gene. The CDR3 runs to 15 residues. Germline CDR1 MNHEY, CDR2 SMNVEV (reference sequence). V gave up 10 bases and J gave up 0 bases, with 17 bases separating them. The CDR3 protein is CATLLSGLSTDTQYF. The CDR3 DNA reads as TGTGCCACCCTGTTATCTGGCCTGAGCACAGATACGCAGTATTTT.

The V gene is TRBV2, the J gene TRBJ2-5; 7 nucleotides line up with TRBD1. V was clipped by 2 bases and J by 5 bases; unmatched bases: 5. The CDR3 length is 14 residues. Germline CDR1 is SNHLY and CDR2 is FYNNEI. The CDR3 DNA reads as TGTGCCAGCAGTGAACAGGGGGACACTGAGACCCAGTACTTC. Amino acid sequence: CASSEQGDTETQYF. Variable domain in full (rest from reference TRBV2 and TRBJ2-5): EPEVTQTPSHQVTQMGQEVILRCVPISNHLYFYWYRQILGQKVEFLVSFYNNEISEKSEIFDDQFSVERPDGSNFTLKIRSTKLEDSAMYFCASSEQGDTETQYFGPGTRLLVL.

The chain combines TRBV6-5 with TRBJ1-1, with 8 positions matching TRBD1. Germline V lookup: CDR1 MNHEY, CDR2 SVGAGI. After removal of 6 bases from V and 7 bases from J, the junction contained 4 bases not matched to a gene. The CDR3 covers 12 residues. The CDR3 DNA sequence: TGTGCCAGCAGGGACAGGGATGGTGAAGCTTTCTTT. This codes for CASRDRDGEAFF.

The V and J genes are TRBV5-4 and TRBJ1-1; 12 nucleotides align to TRBD1. This CDR3 spans 15 amino acids. V was pared by 4 bases and J by 5 bases, with 6 bases of the junction left unmatched. The germline V gene encodes CDR1 SGHNT and CDR2 YYREEE (reference sequence). The CDR3 sequence is CASSTGQGAVTEAFF. CDR3 nucleotides: TGTGCCAGCAGCACGGGACAGGGGGCAGTGACTGAAGCTTTCTTT.

The chain recombines TRBV7-2 with TRBJ2-7, with D possibly matching TRBD2 (6 bases). CDR1 and CDR2 (germline): SGHTA, FQGNSA. This CDR3 has 14 residues. Trimming cost V 5 bases and J 6 bases, with 17 bases left between them. In DNA, the CDR3 is TGTGCCAGCAGCGAACTAGCACCAAGTGGCGAGCAGTACTTC. It translates to CASSELAPSGEQYF.

In its sample, this clone was seen once. The V call is TRBV11-2, the J call TRBJ1-1, with 7 bases that match TRBD1. The germline V gene has CDR1 SGHAT and CDR2 FQNNGV. V was clipped by 5 bases and J by 1 base; unmatched bases: 7. This CDR3 is 15 amino acids long. The CDR3 bases are TGTGCCAGCAGCCTCTTGACAGGGACGAACACTGAAGCTTTCTTT. Amino acids: CASSLLTGTNTEAFF.

V and J are TRBV7-2 and TRBJ1-5; maybe TRBD1 (5 bases). CDR3 length: 14 amino acids. Trimming removed 1 base at V and 8 bases at J, with 12 bases between. Germline assignment: CDR1 SGHTA and CDR2 FQGNSA. The CDR3 bases are TGTGCCAGCAGCTTAGTCGCAGCGGGGGAGCCCCAGCATTTT. Residues: CASSLVAAGEPQHF.

The chain has TRBV5-1 and TRBJ2-5; D is possibly TRBD1 (5 bases). V lost 0 bases and J 5 bases, leaving 14 bases between the germline ends. This CDR3 spans 15 amino acids. Germline-derived CDR1 and CDR2 are SGHRS and YFSETQ. The CDR3 sequence: CASSLGRAGKETQYF. The CDR3, as DNA: TGCGCCAGCAGCTTGGGTAGGGCAGGGAAGGAGACCCAGTACTTC. Full variable domain (remainder filled in from reference TRBV5-1 and TRBJ2-5): KAGVTQTPRYLIKTRGQQVTLSCSPISGHRSVSWYQQTPGQGLQFLFEYFSETQRNKGNFPGRFSGRQFSNSRSEMNVSTLELGDSALYLCASSLGRAGKETQYFGPGTRLLVL.

The chain couples TRBV3-1 (or the pseudogene TRBV3-2) to TRBJ1-6; D is unclear. Germline CDR1 reads LGHDT; CDR2 reads YNNKEL (reference sequence). V lost 1 base and J 7 bases, leaving 8 bases between the germline ends. This CDR3 spans 14 amino acids. CDR3 sequence: CASSQGTDNSPLHF. The CDR3 DNA is TGTGCCAGCAGCCAAGGCACGGACAATTCACCCCTCCACTTT.

In this sample, this clone turned up once. V usage is TRBV4-1 and J usage is TRBJ1-3; D not resolved. V lost 0 bases and J 4 bases, leaving 10 bases between the germline ends. This CDR3 comprises 15 residues. CDR1 is MGHRA and CDR2 is YSYEKL in the germline V gene. CDR3 loop: CASSQDLGRGNTIYF. The CDR3 DNA follows: TGCGCCAGCAGCCAAGATCTTGGCCGAGGAAACACCATATATTTT.

The genes are TRBV19 and TRBJ1-4; 7 bases are a match to TRBD1. V was clipped by 5 bases and J by 4 bases; unmatched bases: 4. This CDR3 region has 14 residues. Germline CDR1 LNHDA, CDR2 SQIVND (reference sequence). CDR3: CASSAGQYNEKLFF. CDR3 bases: TGTGCCAGTAGTGCGGGACAGTATAATGAAAAACTGTTTTTT.

This clone showed up just a few times. Here the CDR3 reads CASSKVGARDRVKEQYF. The CDR3, as DNA: TGTGCCAGCAGTAAAGTTGGGGCCCGGGACAGAGTAAAAGAGCAGTACTTC. The rearrangement uses TRBV21-1 and TRBJ2-7; the listed D gene, TRBD1, was not tested against the DNA. TRBV21-1 is described as a pseudogene. The CDR3 length is 17 residues.

The rearrangement joins TRBV29-1 to TRBJ2-2; D remains unclear. Deletions cut 6 bases from V and 7 bases from J, with 9 bases between. The germline V gene has CDR1 SQVTM and CDR2 ANQGSEA. The CDR3 contains 11 residues. This CDR3 is CSVPTLGELFF. CDR3 sequence (DNA): TGCAGCGTCCCTACCCTCGGGGAGCTGTTTTTT.